This T cell receptor (beta chain) was retrieved from a study of shared clonotypes between healthy human individuals. General study results and limits: All-four-donor shared clonotypes had higher generation probabilities than non-shared clonotypes did. Richness estimates generally favored naive over memory subsets.

Notes on this clone: The target antigen is unknown.

The CDR3 loop spans 14 amino acids. V shed 3 bases and J shed 7 bases, with 12 bases lying between them. Germline V gene sequence: CDR1 LNHDA, CDR2 SQIVND (reference sequence). Assay execution took place at the deep level. TCRdb's table, derived via immunoSEQ multiplex PCR, lists solely in-frame clones and lacks some. Of over a million clones listed, approximately 68% are singletons. Source material: memory CD4+ T cells sorted from blood. Subset noted: CD45RA-negative fraction. This clonotype originated in a man aged 18 to 29 in good health. The chain couples TRBV19 to TRBJ1-4, with D tentatively TRBD1 (5 bases). CDR3 bases: TGTGCCAGTAGTATTGGGGGTGTTAGTGAAAAACTGTTTTTT. Translating gives CASSIGGVSEKLFF. Full variable domain (rest looked up from reference TRBV19 and TRBJ1-4): DGGITQSPKYLFRKEGQNVTLSCEQNLNHDAMYWYRQDPGQGLRLIYYSQIVNDFQKGDIAEGYSVSREKKESFPLTVTSAQKNPTAFYLCASSIGGVSEKLFFGSGTQLSVL.